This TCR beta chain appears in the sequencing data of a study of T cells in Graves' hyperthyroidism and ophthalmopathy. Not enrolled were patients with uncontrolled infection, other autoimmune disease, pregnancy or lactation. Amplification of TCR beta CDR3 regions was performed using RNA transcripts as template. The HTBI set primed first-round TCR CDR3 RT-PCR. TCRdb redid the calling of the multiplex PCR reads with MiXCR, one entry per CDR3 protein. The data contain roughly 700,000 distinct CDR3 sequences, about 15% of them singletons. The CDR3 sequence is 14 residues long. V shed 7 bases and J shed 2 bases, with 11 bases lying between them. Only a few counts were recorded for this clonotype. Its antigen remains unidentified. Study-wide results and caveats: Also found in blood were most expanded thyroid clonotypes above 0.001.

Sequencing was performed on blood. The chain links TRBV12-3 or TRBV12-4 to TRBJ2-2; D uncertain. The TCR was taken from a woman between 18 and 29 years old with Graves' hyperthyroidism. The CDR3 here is CASNLGLNTGELFF. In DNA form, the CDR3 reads TGTGCCAGCAATTTGGGTCTTAACACCGGGGAGCTGTTTTTT.